The sequence of this TCR beta chain was determined in a study of blood T cell repertoires in COVID-19. Study at large: COVID-19 samples, acute and convalescent, were from the United States, Italy and Spain. PBMCs, B-cell-depleted T cells, or T cells were the source of the cDNA or gDNA that made up the material.

Original data processing: It was from reference gene primer amplification that nucleated cell counts were estimated. Clones were sequenced by immunoSEQ multiplex PCR, and TCRdb holds only the in-frame ones, with some missing. V and J calls and clone size are copied from that table; D and trimming were computed from the DNA. The sample has over 200,000 clones, less than 90% seen once; the top ten hold around 0.7%. Trimming removed 1 base from V and 6 bases from J, with 9 bases in between. This CDR3 has 13 amino acids. The V gene's germline CDR1 is SEHNR and CDR2 FQNEAQ (reference sequence). The receptor comes from a man aged 35-49 years with acute or convalescent COVID-19. Sequenced input: peripheral blood. The chain employs TRBV7-9 and TRBJ1-2; D is perhaps TRBD1 (6 bases). The CDR3, as DNA: TGTGCCAGCAGCTTAGGGACAGAGGATGGCTACACCTTC. Translated, it gives CASSLGTEDGYTF.